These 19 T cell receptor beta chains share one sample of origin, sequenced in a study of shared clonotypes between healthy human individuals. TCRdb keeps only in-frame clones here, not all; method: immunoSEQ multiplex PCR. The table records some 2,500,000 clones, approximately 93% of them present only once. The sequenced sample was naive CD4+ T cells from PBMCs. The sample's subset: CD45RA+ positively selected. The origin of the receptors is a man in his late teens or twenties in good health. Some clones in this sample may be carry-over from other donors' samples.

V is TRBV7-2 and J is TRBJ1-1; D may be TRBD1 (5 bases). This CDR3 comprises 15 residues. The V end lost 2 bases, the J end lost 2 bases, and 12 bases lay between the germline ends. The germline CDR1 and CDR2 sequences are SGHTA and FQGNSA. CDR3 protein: CASSLSGQGNTEAFF. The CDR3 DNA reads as TGTGCCAGCAGCTTAAGCGGGCAGGGTAACACTGAAGCTTTCTTT. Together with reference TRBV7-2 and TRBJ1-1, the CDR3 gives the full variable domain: GAGVSQSPSNKVTEKGKDVELRCDPISGHTALYWYRQSLGQGLEFLIYFQGNSAPDKSGLPSDRFSAERTGGSVSTLTIQRTQQEDSAVYLCASSLSGQGNTEAFFGQGTRLTVV.

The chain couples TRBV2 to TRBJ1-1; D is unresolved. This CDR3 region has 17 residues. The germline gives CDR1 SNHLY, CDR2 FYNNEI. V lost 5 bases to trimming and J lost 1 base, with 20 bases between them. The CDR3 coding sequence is TGTGCCAGCAGTCCCCGGTCGAGGCCTGGGGAGAACACTGAAGCTTTCTTT. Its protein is CASSPRSRPGENTEAFF. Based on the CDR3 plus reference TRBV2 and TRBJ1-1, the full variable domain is EPEVTQTPSHQVTQMGQEVILRCVPISNHLYFYWYRQILGQKVEFLVSFYNNEISEKSEIFDDQFSVERPDGSNFTLKIRSTKLEDSAMYFCASSPRSRPGENTEAFFGQGTRLTVV.

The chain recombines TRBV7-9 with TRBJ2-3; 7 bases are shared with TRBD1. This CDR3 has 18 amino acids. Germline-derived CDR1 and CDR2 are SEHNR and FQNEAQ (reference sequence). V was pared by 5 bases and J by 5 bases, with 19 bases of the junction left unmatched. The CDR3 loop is CASSPLRMTGKGKDTQYF. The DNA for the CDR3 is TGTGCCAGCAGCCCCCTACGAATGACAGGGAAGGGGAAAGATACGCAGTATTTT.

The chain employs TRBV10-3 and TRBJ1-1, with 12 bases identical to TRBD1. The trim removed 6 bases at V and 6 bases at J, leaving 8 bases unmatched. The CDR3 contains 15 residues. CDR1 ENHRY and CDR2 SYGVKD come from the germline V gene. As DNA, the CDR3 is TGTGCCATCAGCCGGGACAGGGGGCGATACGCTGAAGCTTTCTTT. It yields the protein CAISRDRGRYAEAFF.

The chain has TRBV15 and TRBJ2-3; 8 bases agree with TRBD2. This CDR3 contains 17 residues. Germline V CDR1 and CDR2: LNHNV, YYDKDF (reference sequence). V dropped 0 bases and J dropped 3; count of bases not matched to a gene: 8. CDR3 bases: TGTGCCACCAGCAGAGAAGGGGCGGGAGGTATTACAGATACGCAGTATTTT. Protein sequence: CATSREGAGGITDTQYF.

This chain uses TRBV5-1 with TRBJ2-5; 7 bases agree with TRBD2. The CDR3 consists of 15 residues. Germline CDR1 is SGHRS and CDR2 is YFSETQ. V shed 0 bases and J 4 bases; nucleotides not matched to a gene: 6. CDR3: CASSLVAGVVETQYF. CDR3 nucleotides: TGCGCCAGCAGCTTGGTGGCGGGGGTAGTAGAGACCCAGTACTTC.

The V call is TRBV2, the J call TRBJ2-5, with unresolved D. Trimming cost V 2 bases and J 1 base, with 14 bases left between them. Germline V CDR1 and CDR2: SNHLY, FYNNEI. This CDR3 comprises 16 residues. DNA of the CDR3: TGTGCCAGCAGTGAATTCTACGGCAGCTCCCAAGAGACCCAGTACTTC. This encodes CASSEFYGSSQETQYF.

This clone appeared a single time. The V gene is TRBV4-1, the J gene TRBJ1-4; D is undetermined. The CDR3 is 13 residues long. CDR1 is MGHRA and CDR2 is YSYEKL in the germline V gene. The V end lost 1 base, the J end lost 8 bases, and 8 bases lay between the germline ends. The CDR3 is CASSQGILEKLFF. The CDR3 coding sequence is TGCGCCAGCAGCCAAGGAATTCTCGAAAAACTGTTTTTT.

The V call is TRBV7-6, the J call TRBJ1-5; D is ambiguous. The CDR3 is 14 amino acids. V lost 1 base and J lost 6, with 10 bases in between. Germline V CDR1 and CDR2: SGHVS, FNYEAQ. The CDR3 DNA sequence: TGTGCCAGCAGCTTAGATGCGGGAGGTCAGCCCCAGCATTTT. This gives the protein CASSLDAGGQPQHF.

CDR3 amino acids: CASSLKRQGLNTEAFF. CDR3 bases: TGTGCCAGCAGTCTAAAGAGGCAGGGTCTGAACACTGAAGCTTTCTTT. J is TRBJ1-1 and V is TRBV7-3, with D perhaps matching TRBD1 (5 bases). Germline CDR1 and CDR2: SGHTA and FQGTGA. The CDR3 consists of 16 residues. V lost 6 bases to trimming and J lost 0 bases, with 17 bases between them.

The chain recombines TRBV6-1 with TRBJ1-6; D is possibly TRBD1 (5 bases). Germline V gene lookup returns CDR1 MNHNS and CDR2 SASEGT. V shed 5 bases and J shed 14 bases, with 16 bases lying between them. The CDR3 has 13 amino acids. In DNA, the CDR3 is TGTGCCAGCAGTTCGGGGGTTCAGGGAGCCCTCCACTTT. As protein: CASSSGVQGALHF.

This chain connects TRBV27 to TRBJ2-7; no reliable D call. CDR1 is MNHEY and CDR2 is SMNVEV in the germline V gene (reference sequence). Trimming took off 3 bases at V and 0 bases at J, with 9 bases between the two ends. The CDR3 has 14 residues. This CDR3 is CASSFTISSYEQYF. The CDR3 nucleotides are TGTGCCAGCAGTTTCACGATAAGCTCCTACGAGCAGTACTTC.

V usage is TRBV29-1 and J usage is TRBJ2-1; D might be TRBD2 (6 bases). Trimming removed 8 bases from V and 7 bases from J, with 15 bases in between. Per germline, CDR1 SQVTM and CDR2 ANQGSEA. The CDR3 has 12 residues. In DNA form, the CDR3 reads TGCAGCTACAGGAGGGCCGGAAATGAGCAGTTCTTC. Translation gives CSYRRAGNEQFF.

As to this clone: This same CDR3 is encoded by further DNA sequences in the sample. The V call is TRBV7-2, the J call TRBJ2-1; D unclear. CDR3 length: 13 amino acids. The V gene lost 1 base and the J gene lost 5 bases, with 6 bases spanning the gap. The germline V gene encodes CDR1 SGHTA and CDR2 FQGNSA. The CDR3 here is CASSLGPNNEQFF. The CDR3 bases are TGTGCCAGCAGCTTAGGGCCTAACAATGAGCAGTTCTTC.

The CDR3 reads CSAAGVYSSYEQYF. The CDR3 DNA is TGCAGCGCCGCCGGGGTATACAGCTCCTACGAGCAGTACTTC. The chain links TRBV29-1 to TRBJ2-7; TRBD2 is a possible D gene (5 bases). This CDR3 is 14 amino acids long. CDR1 and CDR2 (germline): SQVTM, ANQGSEA. V lost 7 bases to trimming and J lost 0 bases, with 16 bases between them.

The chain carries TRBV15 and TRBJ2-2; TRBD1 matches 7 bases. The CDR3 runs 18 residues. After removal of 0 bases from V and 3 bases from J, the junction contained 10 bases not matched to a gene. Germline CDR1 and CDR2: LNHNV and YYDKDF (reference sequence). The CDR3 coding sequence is TGTGCCACCAGCAGAGATCCCCGGAGACAGGGCTACACCGGGGAGCTGTTTTTT. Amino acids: CATSRDPRRQGYTGELFF.

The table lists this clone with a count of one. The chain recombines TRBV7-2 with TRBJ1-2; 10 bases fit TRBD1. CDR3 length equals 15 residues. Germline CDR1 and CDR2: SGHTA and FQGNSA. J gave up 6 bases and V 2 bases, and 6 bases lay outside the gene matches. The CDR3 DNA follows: TGTGCCAGCAGCTTAAACCCCGACAGGGGGCATGGCTACACCTTC. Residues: CASSLNPDRGHGYTF.

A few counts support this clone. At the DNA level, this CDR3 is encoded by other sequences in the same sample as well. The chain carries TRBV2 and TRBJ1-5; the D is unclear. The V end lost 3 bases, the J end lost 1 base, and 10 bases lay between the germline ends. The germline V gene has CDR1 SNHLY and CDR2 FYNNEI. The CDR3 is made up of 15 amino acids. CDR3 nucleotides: TGTGCCAGCAGTGAGGAGGGCGGGAGCAATCAGCCCCAGCATTTT. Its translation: CASSEEGGSNQPQHF. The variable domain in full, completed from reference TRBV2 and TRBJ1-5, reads EPEVTQTPSHQVTQMGQEVILRCVPISNHLYFYWYRQILGQKVEFLVSFYNNEISEKSEIFDDQFSVERPDGSNFTLKIRSTKLEDSAMYFCASSEEGGSNQPQHFGDGTRLSIL.

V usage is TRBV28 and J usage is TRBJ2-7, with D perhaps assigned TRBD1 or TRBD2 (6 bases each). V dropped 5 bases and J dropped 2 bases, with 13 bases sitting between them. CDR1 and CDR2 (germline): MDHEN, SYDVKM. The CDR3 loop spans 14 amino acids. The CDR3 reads CASSVGGGTYEQYF. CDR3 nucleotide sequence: TGTGCCAGCAGTGTTGGGGGCGGGACCTACGAGCAGTACTTC. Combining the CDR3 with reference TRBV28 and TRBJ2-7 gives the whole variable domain DVKVTQSSRYLVKRTGEKVFLECVQDMDHENMFWYRQDPGLGLRLIYFSYDVKMKEKGDIPEGYSVSREKKERFSLILESASTNQTSMYLCASSVGGGTYEQYFGPGTRLTVT.